These 8 T cell receptor beta chains were all obtained from the same sample, sequenced in a study of blood T cell repertoires in COVID-19. Method: immunoSEQ multiplex PCR; TCRdb's copy keeps in-frame clones and lacks some. Of some 110,000 clones in the sample, less than 85% were seen once. Material for sequencing was peripheral blood. The receptor source for this set is a man aged 45-65 years with acute or convalescent COVID-19.

This clone showed up just a few times. The CDR3 DNA reads TGTGCCATCACAGCGGGGGAAACCTACGAGCAGTACTTC. This codes for CAITAGETYEQYF. The rearrangement links TRBV10-3 to TRBJ2-7, with 8 bases that match TRBD2. Germline values: CDR1 ENHRY, CDR2 SYGVKD. V gave up 7 bases and J gave up 2 bases; unmatched junction bases: 4. CDR3 length: 13 amino acids.

This clone was seen more than once but under ten times. The chain links TRBV2 to TRBJ2-2; the D is unclear. This CDR3 is 15 amino acids long. V was cut by 8 bases and J by 0 bases, with 13 bases left in between. The germline V gene encodes CDR1 SNHLY and CDR2 FYNNEI. CDR3 sequence: CASLSVHANTGELFF. The DNA of the CDR3 is TGTGCCAGCTTATCCGTACACGCGAACACCGGGGAGCTGTTTTTT.

The V gene is TRBV28, the J gene TRBJ1-2, with D perhaps matching TRBD1 (6 bases). Germline CDR1 reads MDHEN; CDR2 reads SYDVKM. V dropped 4 bases and J dropped 8 bases, with 11 bases sitting between them. This CDR3 has 12 amino acids. Here the CDR3 reads CASSSGGRGYTF. DNA of the CDR3: TGTGCCAGCAGTTCCGGGGGGCGCGGCTACACCTTC.

This chain links TRBV29-1 with TRBJ1-5; the match to TRBD1 covers 10 bases. V was pared by 5 bases and J by 5 bases, with 9 bases of the junction left unmatched. Germline CDR1 and CDR2: SQVTM and ANQGSEA. The length of the CDR3 is 15 residues. The CDR3 spells CSVLLADRGDQPQHF. The CDR3 bases are TGCAGCGTTCTATTGGCGGACAGGGGGGATCAGCCCCAGCATTTT.

This clone was seen just once. The chain employs TRBV7-8 and TRBJ1-1; D unresolved. V was pared by 5 bases and J by 2 bases, with 12 bases between. Germline CDR1 SGHVS, CDR2 FQNEAQ. The CDR3 has 14 residues. The CDR3 region is CASSPRTVNTEAFF. The CDR3 bases are TGTGCCAGCAGCCCCCGGACTGTTAACACTGAAGCTTTCTTT. Based on the CDR3 plus reference TRBV7-8 and TRBJ1-1, the full variable domain is GAGVSQSPRYKVAKRGQDVALRCDPISGHVSLFWYQQALGQGPEFLTYFQNEAQLDKSGLPSDRFFAERPEGSVSTLKIQRTQQEDSAVYLCASSPRTVNTEAFFGQGTRLTVV.

The chain uses TRBV19 and TRBJ1-1, with D tentatively TRBD1 (5 bases). The CDR3 loop spans 14 amino acids. Trimming stripped 3 bases from V and 4 bases from J, with 12 bases between. Germline CDR1 is LNHDA and CDR2 is SQIVND (reference sequence). The CDR3: CASSIGHPSTEAFF. CDR3 DNA: TGTGCCAGTAGTATCGGACACCCCTCCACTGAAGCTTTCTTT. Full variable domain (missing parts from reference TRBV19 and TRBJ1-1): DGGITQSPKYLFRKEGQNVTLSCEQNLNHDAMYWYRQDPGQGLRLIYYSQIVNDFQKGDIAEGYSVSREKKESFPLTVTSAQKNPTAFYLCASSIGHPSTEAFFGQGTRLTVV.

This clone was detected once. The V gene is TRBV11-2, the J gene TRBJ1-2, with TRBD1 matching 7 bases. The CDR3 totals 13 residues. Germline V CDR1 and CDR2: SGHAT, FQNNGV. The J segment lost 2 bases and the V segment lost 5 bases, leaving 2 bases of the junction unmatched. CDR3 bases: TGTGCCAGCAGCCCGGGACAGAACTATGGCTACACCTTC. It specifies CASSPGQNYGYTF.

This clone was detected once. The rearrangement uses TRBV5-1 and TRBJ2-1, with 8 bases fitting TRBD1. V was clipped by 0 bases and J by 1 base; unmatched bases: 3. From germline, CDR1 is SGHRS and CDR2 YFSETQ. CDR3 size: 16 residues. CDR3 region: CASSLGTGISYNEQFF. CDR3 DNA sequence: TGCGCCAGCAGCTTGGGGACAGGGATTTCCTACAATGAGCAGTTCTTC.